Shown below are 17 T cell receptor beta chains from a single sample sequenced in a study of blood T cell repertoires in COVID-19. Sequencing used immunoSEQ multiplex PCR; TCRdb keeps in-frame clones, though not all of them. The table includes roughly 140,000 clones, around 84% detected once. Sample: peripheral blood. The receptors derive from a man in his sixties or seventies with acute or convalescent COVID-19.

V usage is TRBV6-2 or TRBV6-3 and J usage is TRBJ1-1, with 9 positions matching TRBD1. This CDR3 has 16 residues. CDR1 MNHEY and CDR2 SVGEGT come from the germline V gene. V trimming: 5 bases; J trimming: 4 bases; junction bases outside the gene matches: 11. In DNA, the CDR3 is TGTGCCAGCAGTACCCGGGACAGGGTTCCCGGCACTGAAGCTTTCTTT. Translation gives CASSTRDRVPGTEAFF.

The CDR3, as DNA: TGTGCCAGCAGCTTGGTGGCTAGCGGGGGCAGGCGAGCGCAGTATTTT. It is translated as CASSLVASGGRRAQYF. The chain has TRBV5-6 and TRBJ2-3; TRBD2 matches at 10 bases. The CDR3 spans 16 residues. After removal of 0 bases from V and 10 bases from J, the junction contained 11 bases not matched to a gene. Germline V gives CDR1 SGHDT, CDR2 YYEEEE.

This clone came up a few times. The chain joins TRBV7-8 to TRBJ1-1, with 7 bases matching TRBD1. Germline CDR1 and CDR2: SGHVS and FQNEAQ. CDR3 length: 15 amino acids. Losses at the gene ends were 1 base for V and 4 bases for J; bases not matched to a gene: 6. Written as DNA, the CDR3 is TGTGCCAGCAGCTTAGGGAGCAGGGGGACCACTGAAGCTTTCTTT. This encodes CASSLGSRGTTEAFF.

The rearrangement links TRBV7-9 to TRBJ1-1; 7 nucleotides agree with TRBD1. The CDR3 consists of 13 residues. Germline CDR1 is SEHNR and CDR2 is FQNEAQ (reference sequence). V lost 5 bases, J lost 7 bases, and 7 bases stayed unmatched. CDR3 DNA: TGTGCCAGCAGCAGACAGGGAGATGGTGAAGCTTTCTTT. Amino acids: CASSRQGDGEAFF.

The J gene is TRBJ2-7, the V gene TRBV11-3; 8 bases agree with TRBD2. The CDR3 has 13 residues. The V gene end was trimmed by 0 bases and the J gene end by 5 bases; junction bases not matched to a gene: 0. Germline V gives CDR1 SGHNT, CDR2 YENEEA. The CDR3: CASSLELADEQYF. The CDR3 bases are TGTGCCAGCAGCTTAGAACTAGCGGACGAGCAGTACTTC.

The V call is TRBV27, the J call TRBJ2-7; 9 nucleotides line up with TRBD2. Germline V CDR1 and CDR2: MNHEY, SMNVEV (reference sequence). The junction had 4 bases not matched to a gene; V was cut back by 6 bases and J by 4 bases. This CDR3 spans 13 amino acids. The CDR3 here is CASRISGGYEQYF. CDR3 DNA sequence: TGTGCCAGCAGGATTAGCGGGGGATACGAGCAGTACTTC.

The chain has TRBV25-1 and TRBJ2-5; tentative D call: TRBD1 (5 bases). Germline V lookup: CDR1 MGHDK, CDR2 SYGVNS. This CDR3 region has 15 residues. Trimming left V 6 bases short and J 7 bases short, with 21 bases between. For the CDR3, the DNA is TGTGCCAGCAGCCCCAGGGTGGCCGACTCGGGGACCCAGTACTTC. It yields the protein CASSPRVADSGTQYF.

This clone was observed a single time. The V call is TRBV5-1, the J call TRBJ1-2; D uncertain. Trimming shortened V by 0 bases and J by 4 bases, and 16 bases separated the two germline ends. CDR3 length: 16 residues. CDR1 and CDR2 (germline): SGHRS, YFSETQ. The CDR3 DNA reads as TGCGCCAGCAGCTTGGTCGCTGTGGGCATGGGCTATGGCTACACCTTC. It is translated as CASSLVAVGMGYGYTF.

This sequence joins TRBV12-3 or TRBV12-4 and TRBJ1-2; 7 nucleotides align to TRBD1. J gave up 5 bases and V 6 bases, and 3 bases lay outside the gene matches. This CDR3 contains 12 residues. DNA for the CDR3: TGTGCCAGCAGGGCGACAGGGTATGGCTACACCTTC. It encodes CASRATGYGYTF.

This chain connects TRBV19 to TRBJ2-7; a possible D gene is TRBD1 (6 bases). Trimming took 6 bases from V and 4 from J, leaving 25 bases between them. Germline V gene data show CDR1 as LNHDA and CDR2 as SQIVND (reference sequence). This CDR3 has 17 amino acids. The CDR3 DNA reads TGTGCCAGTAGGTCCCAATCGACGGGACAAGGACCTTACGAGCAGTACTTC. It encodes CASRSQSTGQGPYEQYF. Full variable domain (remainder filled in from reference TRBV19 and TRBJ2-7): DGGITQSPKYLFRKEGQNVTLSCEQNLNHDAMYWYRQDPGQGLRLIYYSQIVNDFQKGDIAEGYSVSREKKESFPLTVTSAQKNPTAFYLCASRSQSTGQGPYEQYFGPGTRLTVT.

The CDR3 nucleotides are TGTGCCAGCAGCTTACCCGAGACAGGGAAAGCTAACTATGGCTACACCTTC. Translated, it gives CASSLPETGKANYGYTF. The chain has TRBV7-2 and TRBJ1-2; TRBD1 agrees at 7 bases. From germline, CDR1 is SGHTA and CDR2 FQGNSA. The CDR3 length is 17 residues. With V trimmed by 2 bases and J by 0 bases, 9 bases remained unmatched.

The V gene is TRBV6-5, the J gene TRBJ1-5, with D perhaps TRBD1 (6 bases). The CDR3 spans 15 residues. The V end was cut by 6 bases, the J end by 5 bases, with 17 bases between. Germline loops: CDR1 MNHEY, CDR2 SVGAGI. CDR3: CASRSAGAGDQPQHF. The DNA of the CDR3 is TGTGCCAGCAGGTCCGCAGGGGCGGGTGATCAGCCCCAGCATTTT.

CDR3 nucleotide sequence: TGTGCCAGCAGCTTAGGGGCAGGGGCCTACGAGCAGTACTTC. This translates into CASSLGAGAYEQYF. This chain connects TRBV7-8 to TRBJ2-7; TRBD1 might be the D (6 bases). This CDR3 is 14 amino acids long. Per germline, CDR1 SGHVS and CDR2 FQNEAQ. Trimming stripped 1 base from V and 2 bases from J, with 9 bases between.

CDR3 in amino acids: CASSLGTGREQYF. CDR3 in DNA: TGCGCCAGCAGCTTGGGGACAGGGCGGGAGCAGTACTTC. This chain links TRBV5-1 with TRBJ2-7; TRBD1 aligns across 8 bases. Germline assignment: CDR1 SGHRS and CDR2 YFSETQ. J lost 7 bases, V lost 0 bases, and 3 bases had no gene match. The CDR3 runs to 13 residues.

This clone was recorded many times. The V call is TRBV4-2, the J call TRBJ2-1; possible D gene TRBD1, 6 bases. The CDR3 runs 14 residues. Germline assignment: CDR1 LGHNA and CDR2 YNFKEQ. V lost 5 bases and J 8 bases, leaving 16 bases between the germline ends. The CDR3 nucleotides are TGTGCCAGCAGCGGGACACACCAGAGGGATGAGCAGTTCTTC. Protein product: CASSGTHQRDEQFF.

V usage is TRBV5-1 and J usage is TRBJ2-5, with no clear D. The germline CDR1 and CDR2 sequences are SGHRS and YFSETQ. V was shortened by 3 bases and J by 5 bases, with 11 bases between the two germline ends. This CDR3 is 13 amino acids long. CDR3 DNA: TGCGCCAGCAGCTCGCTAGTGACCGAGACCCAGTACTTC. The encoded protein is CASSSLVTETQYF.

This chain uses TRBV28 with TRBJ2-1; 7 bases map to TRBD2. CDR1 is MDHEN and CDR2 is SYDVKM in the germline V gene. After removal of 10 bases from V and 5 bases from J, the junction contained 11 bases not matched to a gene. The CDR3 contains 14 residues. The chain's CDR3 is CATITGGQNNEQFF. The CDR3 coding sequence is TGTGCCACCATAACGGGAGGTCAAAACAATGAGCAGTTCTTC.